This T cell receptor beta chain was identified during a study of T cells in localized non-small cell lung cancer. This clone occurred once. The antigen remains undetermined. This CDR3 has 13 residues. V was clipped by 8 bases and J by 5 bases, with 15 bases between them. Germline V gene sequence: CDR1 LNHDA, CDR2 SQIVND (reference sequence). Study-wide results and caveats: In adjacent lung appeared a median about 58 of the top 100 tumor clones. Adjacent uninvolved lung tissue had the highest T cell clonality, exceeding tumor.

Measured with immunoSEQ multiplex PCR; TCRdb has only the in-frame clones, and not every one. The table lists more than 1,200 clones, over 15% of them singletons, with roughly 19% in the top ten. This TCR was sampled from a male donor at least 60 years old with stage I squamous cell lung carcinoma. The gene calls are TRBV19 and TRBJ2-5, with D perhaps TRBD2 (5 bases). The specimen was normal lung tissue next to the tumor, collected before any cancer treatment. The CDR3 coding sequence is TGTGCCAGTTCCGAGACTTCGGGGGAGACCCAGTACTTC. Translation: CASSETSGETQYF.